This entry lists 12 T cell receptor beta chains sequenced from one sample in a study of identical twins. MiXCR was run by TCRdb on the 5' RACE reads, yielding one entry per CDR3 protein. The sample lists fewer than 650,000 distinct CDR3 sequences, around 9.6% occurring once. In addition, the sample was reused for a study of yellow fever vaccine responses in identical twins.

The sample consisted of PBMCs. The source is a woman between 18 and 29 years old in good health.

The chain links TRBV29-1 to TRBJ2-5; maybe TRBD1 (6 bases). Trimming shortened V by 4 bases and J by 6 bases, and 12 bases separated the two germline ends. The CDR3 is 12 residues long. The V gene's germline CDR1 is SQVTM and CDR2 ANQGSEA. DNA of the CDR3: TGCAGCGTTGTCGTCCAGGGGAAGACCCAGTACTTC. It encodes CSVVVQGKTQYF.

This clonotype was recorded many times. The CDR3 loop reads CASSIRGGGTGELFF. The CDR3 nucleotides read TGTGCCAGCAGTATCCGGGGGGGAGGTACCGGGGAGCTGTTTTTT. The chain uses TRBV12-3 or TRBV12-4 and TRBJ2-2, with 8 bases aligning to TRBD2. Unmatched junction bases numbered 7, after V lost 5 bases and J lost 5 bases. The CDR3 length is 15 residues.

This clonotype was seen ten or more times. The CDR3 coding sequence is TGTGCCAGCAGTTACAGGGCGCGGGGAGATACGCAGTATTTT. Encoded protein: CASSYRARGDTQYF. V gene TRBV6-5 combines with J gene TRBJ2-3, with D possibly TRBD2 on 6 matching bases. Trimming took off 2 bases at V and 5 bases at J, with 11 bases between the two ends. This CDR3 contains 14 residues. Germline values: CDR1 MNHEY, CDR2 SVGAGI.

This clonotype was detected many times. The V and J genes are TRBV18 and TRBJ2-1, with 7 bases fitting TRBD1. This CDR3 is 17 amino acids long. Germline trimming cut 0 bases from V and 2 bases from J; bases unmatched to any gene: 7. Germline values: CDR1 KGHSH, CDR2 LQKENI. The CDR3 here is CASSPPNRQGAYNEQFF. The DNA of the CDR3 is TGTGCCAGCTCACCACCGAATCGACAGGGAGCCTACAATGAGCAGTTCTTC.

This clonotype was counted many times. The V call is TRBV9, the J call TRBJ2-1; 10 bases match TRBD2. Per the germline V gene, CDR1 is SGDLS and CDR2 is YYNGEE. CDR3 length: 14 residues. Trimming removed 6 bases from V and 7 bases from J; junction bases left unmatched: 7. The CDR3 bases are TGTGCCAGCACTCCGGTTAGCGGGAGGAATGAGCAGTTCTTC. Translating gives CASTPVSGRNEQFF.

This clonotype was seen a few times. This chain uses TRBV7-9 with TRBJ2-2, with D perhaps matching TRBD2 (5 bases). The V and J ends lost 7 bases and 1 base respectively, with 7 bases between them. The germline V gene has CDR1 SEHNR and CDR2 FQNEAQ (reference sequence). There are 13 residues in the CDR3. CDR3 amino acids: CASMAGNTGELFF. Written as DNA, the CDR3 is TGTGCCAGCATGGCGGGGAACACCGGGGAGCTGTTTTTT.

CDR3 residues: CASSPYGGSLSTF. The CDR3 region has the DNA TGTGCCAGCAGCCCCTATGGGGGTAGTTTGTCCACCTTC. The chain links TRBV6-2 or TRBV6-3 to TRBJ1-2; tentatively, D is TRBD1 (5 bases). Deletions cut 6 bases from V and 13 bases from J, with 21 bases between. The germline V gene has CDR1 MNHEY and CDR2 SVGEGT. The CDR3 has 13 residues.

This clonotype has just a few counts. V is TRBV4-2 and J is TRBJ2-1; 10 bases line up with TRBD2. Germline assignment: CDR1 LGHNA and CDR2 YNFKEQ. The CDR3 length is 18 residues. V shed 0 bases and J 2 bases; nucleotides not matched to a gene: 7. The CDR3 here is CASSQDTSGAGTYNEQFF. The DNA of the CDR3 is TGTGCCAGCAGCCAAGATACTAGCGGGGCCGGCACCTACAATGAGCAGTTCTTC.

In the case of this clonotype: Mismatch with germline at one junction end may stem from a read error. The V call is TRBV14, the J call TRBJ1-1; D uncertain. Per the germline V gene, CDR1 is SGHDN and CDR2 is FVKESK. This CDR3 has 14 amino acids. CDR3 DNA: TGTGCCAGCAGACAAGTTGGTGAGAGGACTGAAGCTTTCTTT. Protein product: CASRQVGERTEAFF.

About this clonotype itself: Just one base apart from a much larger clone, this may be a read error. V is TRBV12-3 or TRBV12-4 and J is TRBJ2-7; a possible D gene is TRBD2 (6 bases). V dropped 7 bases and J dropped 7 bases, with 11 bases sitting between them. This CDR3 spans 11 amino acids. The DNA for the CDR3 is TGTGCCAGCACCAGAGGGACTGAGCAGTACTTC. Amino acids: CASTRGTEQYF.

This clonotype showed up just a few times. This rearrangement joins TRBV7-9 to TRBJ1-4, with D unclear. V shed 2 bases and J shed 5 bases, with 12 bases lying between them. Germline V gene lookup returns CDR1 SEHNR and CDR2 FQNEAQ (reference sequence). There are 15 residues in the CDR3. As DNA, the CDR3 is TGTGCCAGCAGCTTATCCGCAGTATTCAATGAAAAACTGTTTTTT. As protein: CASSLSAVFNEKLFF.

This clonotype was recorded many times. Written as DNA, the CDR3 is TGTGCCAGCAGTTTGTGGGCGGGGGCGGGAGATACGCAGTATTTT. This codes for CASSLWAGAGDTQYF. The chain joins TRBV12-3 or TRBV12-4 to TRBJ2-3; tentative D call: TRBD2 (7 bases). The CDR3 loop spans 15 amino acids. Trimming left V 3 bases short and J 5 bases short, with 15 bases between.